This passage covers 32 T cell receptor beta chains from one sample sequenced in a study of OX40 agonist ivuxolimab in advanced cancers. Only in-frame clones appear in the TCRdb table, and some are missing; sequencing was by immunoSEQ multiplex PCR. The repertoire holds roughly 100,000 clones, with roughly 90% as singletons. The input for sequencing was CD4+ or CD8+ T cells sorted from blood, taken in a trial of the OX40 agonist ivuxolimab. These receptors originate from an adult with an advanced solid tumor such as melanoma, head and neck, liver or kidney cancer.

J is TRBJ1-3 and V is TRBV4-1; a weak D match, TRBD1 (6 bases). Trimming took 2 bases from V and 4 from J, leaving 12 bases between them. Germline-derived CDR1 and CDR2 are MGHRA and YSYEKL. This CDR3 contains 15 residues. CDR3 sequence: CASSQRDNPGNTIYF. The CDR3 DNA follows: TGCGCCAGCAGCCAAAGGGACAATCCGGGAAACACCATATATTTT.

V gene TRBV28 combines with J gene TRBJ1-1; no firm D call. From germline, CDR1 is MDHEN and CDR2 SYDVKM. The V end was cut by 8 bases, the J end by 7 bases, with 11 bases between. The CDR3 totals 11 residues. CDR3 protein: CASELLGEAFF. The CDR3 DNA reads TGTGCCAGCGAGCTCCTGGGTGAAGCTTTCTTT.

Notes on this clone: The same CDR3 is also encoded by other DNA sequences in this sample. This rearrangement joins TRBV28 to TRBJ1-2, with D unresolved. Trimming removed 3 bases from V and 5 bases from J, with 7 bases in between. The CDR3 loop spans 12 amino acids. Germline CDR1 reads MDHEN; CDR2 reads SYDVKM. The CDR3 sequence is CASSFAGYGYTF. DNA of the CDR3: TGTGCCAGCAGTTTCGCCGGATATGGCTACACCTTC.

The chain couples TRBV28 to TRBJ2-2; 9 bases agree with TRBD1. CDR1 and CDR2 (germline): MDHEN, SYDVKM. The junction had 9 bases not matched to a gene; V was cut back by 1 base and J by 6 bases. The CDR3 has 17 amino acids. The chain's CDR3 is CASSLLGTGRGAGELFF. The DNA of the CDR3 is TGTGCCAGCAGTTTATTAGGGACAGGGAGAGGGGCCGGGGAGCTGTTTTTT.

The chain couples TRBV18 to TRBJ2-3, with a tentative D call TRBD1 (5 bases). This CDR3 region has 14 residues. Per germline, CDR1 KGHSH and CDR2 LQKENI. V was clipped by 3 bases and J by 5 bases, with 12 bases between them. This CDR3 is CASSPGQGLDTQYF. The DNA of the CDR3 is TGTGCCAGCTCACCGGGGCAGGGATTAGATACGCAGTATTTT.

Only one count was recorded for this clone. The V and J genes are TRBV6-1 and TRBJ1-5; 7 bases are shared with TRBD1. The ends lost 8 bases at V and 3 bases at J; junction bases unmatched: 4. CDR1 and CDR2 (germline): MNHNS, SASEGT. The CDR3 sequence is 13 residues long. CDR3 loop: CASETGSNQPQHF. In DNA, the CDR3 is TGTGCCAGCGAGACAGGGTCCAATCAGCCCCAGCATTTT.

DNA for the CDR3: TGTGCCAGCAGCCCCGGGACCGCTATGAACACTGAAGCTTTCTTT. Translation: CASSPGTAMNTEAFF. The rearrangement links TRBV6-5 to TRBJ1-1; a possible D gene is TRBD1 (5 bases). In germline, CDR1 is MNHEY, CDR2 SVGAGI. The CDR3 length is 15 residues. V lost 6 bases, J lost 0 bases, and 14 bases lay in between.

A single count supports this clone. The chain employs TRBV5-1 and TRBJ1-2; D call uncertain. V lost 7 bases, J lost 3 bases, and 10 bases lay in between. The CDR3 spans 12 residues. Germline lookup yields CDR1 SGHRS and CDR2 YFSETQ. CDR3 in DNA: TGCGCCAGCTCCCGGGAGGACTATGGCTACACCTTC. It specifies CASSREDYGYTF. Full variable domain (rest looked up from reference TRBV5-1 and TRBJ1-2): KAGVTQTPRYLIKTRGQQVTLSCSPISGHRSVSWYQQTPGQGLQFLFEYFSETQRNKGNFPGRFSGRQFSNSRSEMNVSTLELGDSALYLCASSREDYGYTFGSGTRLTVV.

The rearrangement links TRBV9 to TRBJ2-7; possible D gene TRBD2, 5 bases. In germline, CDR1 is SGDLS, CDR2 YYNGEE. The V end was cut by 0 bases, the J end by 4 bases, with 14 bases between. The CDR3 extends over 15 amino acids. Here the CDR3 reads CASSVGVEPGYEQYF. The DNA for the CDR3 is TGTGCCAGCAGCGTAGGTGTCGAGCCGGGGTACGAGCAGTACTTC.

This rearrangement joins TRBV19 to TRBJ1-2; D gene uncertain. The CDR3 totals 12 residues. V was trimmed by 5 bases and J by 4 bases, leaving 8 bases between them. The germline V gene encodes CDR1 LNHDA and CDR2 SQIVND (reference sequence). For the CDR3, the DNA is TGTGCCAGTAGTTTCCTGACCTATGGCTACACCTTC. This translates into CASSFLTYGYTF. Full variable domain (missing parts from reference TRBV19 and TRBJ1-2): DGGITQSPKYLFRKEGQNVTLSCEQNLNHDAMYWYRQDPGQGLRLIYYSQIVNDFQKGDIAEGYSVSREKKESFPLTVTSAQKNPTAFYLCASSFLTYGYTFGSGTRLTVV.

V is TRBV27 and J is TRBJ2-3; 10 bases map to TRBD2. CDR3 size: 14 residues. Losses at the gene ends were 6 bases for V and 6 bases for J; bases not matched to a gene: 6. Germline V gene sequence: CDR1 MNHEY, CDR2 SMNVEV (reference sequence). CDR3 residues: CASRPSGGVDTQYF. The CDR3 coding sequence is TGTGCCAGCAGACCCAGCGGGGGGGTGGATACGCAGTATTTT.

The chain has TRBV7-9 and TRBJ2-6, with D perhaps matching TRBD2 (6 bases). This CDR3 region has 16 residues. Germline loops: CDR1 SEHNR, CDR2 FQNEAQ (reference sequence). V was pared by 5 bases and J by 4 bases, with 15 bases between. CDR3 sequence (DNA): TGTGCCAGCAGCCCGCCCCCCCGGGAGGGGGCCAACGTCCTGACTTTC. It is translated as CASSPPPREGANVLTF.

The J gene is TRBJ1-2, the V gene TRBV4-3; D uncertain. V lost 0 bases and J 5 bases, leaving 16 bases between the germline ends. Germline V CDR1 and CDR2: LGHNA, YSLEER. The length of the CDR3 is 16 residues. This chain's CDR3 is CASSQEKSGPAYGYTF. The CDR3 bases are TGCGCCAGCAGCCAAGAGAAGTCAGGACCTGCTTATGGCTACACCTTC.

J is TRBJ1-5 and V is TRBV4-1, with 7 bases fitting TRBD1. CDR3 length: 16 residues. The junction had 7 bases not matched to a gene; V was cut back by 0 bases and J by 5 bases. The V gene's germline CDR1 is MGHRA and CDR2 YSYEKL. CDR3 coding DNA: TGCGCCAGCAGCCAAGATCCGCCAGGGGGGGATCAGCCCCAGCATTTT. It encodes CASSQDPPGGDQPQHF.

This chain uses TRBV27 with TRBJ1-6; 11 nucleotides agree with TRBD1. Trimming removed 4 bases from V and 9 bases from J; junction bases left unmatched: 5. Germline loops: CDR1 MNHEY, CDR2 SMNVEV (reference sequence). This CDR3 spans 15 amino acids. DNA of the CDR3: TGTGCCAGCAGTTCCGTGGGACAGGGGGGTTCACCCCTCCACTTT. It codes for CASSSVGQGGSPLHF.

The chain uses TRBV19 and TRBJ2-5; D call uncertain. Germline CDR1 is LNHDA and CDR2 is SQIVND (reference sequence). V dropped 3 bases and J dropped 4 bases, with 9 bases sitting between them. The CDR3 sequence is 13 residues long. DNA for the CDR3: TGTGCCAGTAGTATTGCGACTGGAGAGACCCAGTACTTC. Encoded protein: CASSIATGETQYF.

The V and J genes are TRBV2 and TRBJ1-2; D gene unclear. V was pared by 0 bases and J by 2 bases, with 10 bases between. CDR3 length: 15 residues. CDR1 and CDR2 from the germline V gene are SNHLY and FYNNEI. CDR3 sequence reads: CASSEASSRNYGYTF. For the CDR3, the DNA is TGTGCCAGCAGTGAAGCCAGTTCCAGAAACTATGGCTACACCTTC. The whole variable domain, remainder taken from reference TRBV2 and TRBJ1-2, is EPEVTQTPSHQVTQMGQEVILRCVPISNHLYFYWYRQILGQKVEFLVSFYNNEISEKSEIFDDQFSVERPDGSNFTLKIRSTKLEDSAMYFCASSEASSRNYGYTFGSGTRLTVV.

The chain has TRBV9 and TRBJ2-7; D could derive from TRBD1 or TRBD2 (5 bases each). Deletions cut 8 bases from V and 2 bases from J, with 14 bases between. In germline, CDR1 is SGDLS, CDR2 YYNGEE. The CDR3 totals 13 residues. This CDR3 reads CASNRDGTYEQYF. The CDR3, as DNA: TGTGCCAGTAACCGGGACGGTACCTACGAGCAGTACTTC.

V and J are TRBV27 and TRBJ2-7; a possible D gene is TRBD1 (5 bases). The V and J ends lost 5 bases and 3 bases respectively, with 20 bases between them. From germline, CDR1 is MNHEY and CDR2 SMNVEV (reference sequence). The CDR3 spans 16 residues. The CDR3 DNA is TGTGCCAGCAGTCGTATCGCCGGACACCGGAGCTACGAGCAGTACTTC. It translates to CASSRIAGHRSYEQYF.

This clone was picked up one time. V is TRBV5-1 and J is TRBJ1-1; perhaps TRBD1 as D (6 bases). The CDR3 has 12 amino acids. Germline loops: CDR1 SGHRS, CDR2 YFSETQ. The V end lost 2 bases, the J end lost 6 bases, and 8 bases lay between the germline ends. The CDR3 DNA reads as TGCGCCAGCAGCTTCAGGGGCGCTGAAGCTTTCTTT. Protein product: CASSFRGAEAFF.

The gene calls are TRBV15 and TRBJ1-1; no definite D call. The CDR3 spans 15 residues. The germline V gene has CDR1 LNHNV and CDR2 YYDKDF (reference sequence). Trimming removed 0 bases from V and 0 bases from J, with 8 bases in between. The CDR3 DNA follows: TGTGCCACCAGCAGAGAGCCGACGGTGAACACTGAAGCTTTCTTT. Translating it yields CATSREPTVNTEAFF.

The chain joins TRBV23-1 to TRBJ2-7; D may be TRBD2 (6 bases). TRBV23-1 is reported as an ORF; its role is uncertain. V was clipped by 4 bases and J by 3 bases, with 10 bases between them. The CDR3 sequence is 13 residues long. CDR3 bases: TGCGCCAGCAGTCCACGGGAGTGCTACGAGCAGTACTTC. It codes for CASSPRECYEQYF.

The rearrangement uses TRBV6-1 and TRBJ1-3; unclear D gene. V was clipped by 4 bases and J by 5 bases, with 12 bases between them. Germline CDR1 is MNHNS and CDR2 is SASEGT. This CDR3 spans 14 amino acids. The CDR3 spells CASSGQQLRNTIYF. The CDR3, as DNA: TGTGCCAGCAGTGGTCAACAGCTTCGAAACACCATATATTTT.

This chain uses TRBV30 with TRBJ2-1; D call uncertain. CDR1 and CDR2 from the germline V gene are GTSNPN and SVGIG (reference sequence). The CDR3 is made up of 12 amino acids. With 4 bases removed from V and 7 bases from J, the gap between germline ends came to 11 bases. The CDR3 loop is CAWTPNINEQFF. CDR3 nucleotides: TGTGCCTGGACTCCGAACATAAATGAGCAGTTCTTC. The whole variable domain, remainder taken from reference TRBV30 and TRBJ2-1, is SQTIHQWPATLVQPVGSPLSLECTVEGTSNPNLYWYRQAAGRGLQLLFYSVGIGQISSEVPQNLSASRPQDRQFILSSKKLLLSDSGFYLCAWTPNINEQFFGPGTRLTVL.

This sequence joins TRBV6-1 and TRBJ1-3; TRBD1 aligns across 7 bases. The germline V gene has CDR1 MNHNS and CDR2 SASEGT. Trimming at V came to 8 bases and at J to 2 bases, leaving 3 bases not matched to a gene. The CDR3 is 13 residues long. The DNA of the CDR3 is TGTGCCAGCCAGGGGGGAACTGGAAACACCATATATTTT. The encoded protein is CASQGGTGNTIYF.

The CDR3 sequence: CASSRRQSTDTQYF. CDR3 coding DNA: TGTGCCAGCAGTCGCCGACAGAGCACAGATACGCAGTATTTT. This chain connects TRBV6-5 to TRBJ2-3; a possible D gene is TRBD1 (5 bases). CDR1 is MNHEY and CDR2 is SVGAGI in the germline V gene. The CDR3 consists of 14 residues. The V end was cut by 5 bases, the J end by 0 bases, with 9 bases between.

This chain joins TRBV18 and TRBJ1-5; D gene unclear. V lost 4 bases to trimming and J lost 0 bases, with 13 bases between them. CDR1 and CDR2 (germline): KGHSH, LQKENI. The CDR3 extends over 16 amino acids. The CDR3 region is CASSLDRPYSNQPQHF. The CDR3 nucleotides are TGTGCCAGCTCACTCGACCGACCGTATAGCAATCAGCCCCAGCATTTT.

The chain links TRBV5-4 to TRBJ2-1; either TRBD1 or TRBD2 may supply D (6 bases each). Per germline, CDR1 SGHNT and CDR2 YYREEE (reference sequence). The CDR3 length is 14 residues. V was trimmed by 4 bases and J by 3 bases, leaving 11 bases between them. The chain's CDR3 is CASSDGGYYNEQFF. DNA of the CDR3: TGTGCCAGCAGCGACGGGGGCTACTACAATGAGCAGTTCTTC.

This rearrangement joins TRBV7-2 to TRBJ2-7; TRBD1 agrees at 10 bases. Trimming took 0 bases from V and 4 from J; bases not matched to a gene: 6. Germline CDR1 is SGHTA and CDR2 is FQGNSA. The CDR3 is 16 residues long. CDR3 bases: TGTGCCAGCAGCTTAGCTGACAGGGGGCGCTTGTACGAGCAGTACTTC. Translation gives CASSLADRGRLYEQYF.

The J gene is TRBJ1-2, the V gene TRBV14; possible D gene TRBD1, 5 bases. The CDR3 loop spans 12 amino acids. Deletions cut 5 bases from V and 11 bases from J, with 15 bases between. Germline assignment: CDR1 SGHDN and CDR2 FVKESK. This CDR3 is CASSWGIQGYTF. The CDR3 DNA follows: TGTGCCAGCAGCTGGGGGATCCAGGGATACACCTTC. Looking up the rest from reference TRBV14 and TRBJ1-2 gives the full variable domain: EAGVTQFPSHSVIEKGQTVTLRCDPISGHDNLYWYRRVMGKEIKFLLHFVKESKQDESGMPNNRFLAERTGGTYSTLKVQPAELEDSGVYFCASSWGIQGYTFGSGTRLTVV.

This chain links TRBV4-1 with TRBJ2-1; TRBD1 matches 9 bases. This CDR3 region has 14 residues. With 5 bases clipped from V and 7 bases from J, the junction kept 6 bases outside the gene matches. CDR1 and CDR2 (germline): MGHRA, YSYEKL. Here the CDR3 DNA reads TGCGCCAGCAGCAGGGGACAGGGAGTAAATGAGCAGTTCTTC. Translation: CASSRGQGVNEQFF.

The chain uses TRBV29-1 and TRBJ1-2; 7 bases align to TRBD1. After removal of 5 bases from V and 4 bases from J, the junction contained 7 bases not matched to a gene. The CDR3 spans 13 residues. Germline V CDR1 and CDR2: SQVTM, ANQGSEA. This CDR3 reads CSVSSTGSYGYTF. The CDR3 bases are TGCAGCGTTTCCTCGACAGGGAGCTATGGCTACACCTTC.